This T cell receptor beta chain was observed in a study of T cells in Graves' hyperthyroidism and ophthalmopathy. TCR beta CDR3 sequences were amplified from RNA transcripts. Using the HTBI primer set, a first-round RT-PCR was run on the TCR CDR3. MiXCR, applied by TCRdb to the multiplex PCR reads, yields one record per CDR3 protein. Of 640,000 or so distinct CDR3 sequences in the sample, roughly 14% were seen once. At least 3 on the Clinical Activity Score was recorded for ophthalmopathy patients, who also had NOSPECS grade at least 4 and duration under 3 months. Patients were excluded because of uncontrolled infection, other autoimmune disease, pregnancy or lactation. Study results and caveats: Ophthalmopathy, which appeared later, was predicted by the model a median about 6 months before onset.

This clonotype has only a few counts. What it recognizes is unknown. Germline V lookup: CDR1 GTSNPN, CDR2 SVGIG (reference sequence). V lost 6 bases, J lost 4 bases, and 16 bases lay in between. The CDR3 totals 14 residues. The sequenced sample was blood. V and J are TRBV30 and TRBJ1-3, with a possible D match to TRBD1 (6 bases). The source of this sequence is a middle-aged woman with Graves' ophthalmopathy. The CDR3: CACRKQGSGNTIYF. In nucleotides, the CDR3 is TGTGCCTGCCGCAAACAGGGTTCGGGAAACACCATATATTTT. Full variable domain (outside the CDR3, taken from reference TRBV30 and TRBJ1-3): SQTIHQWPATLVQPVGSPLSLECTVEGTSNPNLYWYRQAAGRGLQLLFYSVGIGQISSEVPQNLSASRPQDRQFILSSKKLLLSDSGFYLCACRKQGSGNTIYFGEGSWLTVV.